Shown below are 26 T cell receptor beta chains from a single sample sequenced in a study of shared clonotypes between healthy human individuals. The protocol was immunoSEQ multiplex PCR, while the TCRdb copy is restricted to in-frame clones and leaves out a portion. Of approximately 1,500,000 clones listed, roughly 96% are singletons. Specimen: naive CD4+ T cells sorted from blood. Subset reported: CD45RA+ positively selected. The receptors shown here come from a young man in good health.

This clone was counted once. The chain couples TRBV19 to TRBJ2-7; 7 bases match TRBD2. V dropped 5 bases and J dropped 1; count of bases not matched to a gene: 8. The CDR3 contains 15 residues. Germline CDR1 LNHDA, CDR2 SQIVND (reference sequence). CDR3: CASSDERGASYEQYF. The CDR3 nucleotides are TGTGCCAGTAGTGACGAGCGGGGAGCATCCTACGAGCAGTACTTC.

The rearrangement joins TRBV15 to TRBJ2-1, with D possibly being TRBD2 (5 bases). The CDR3 length is 14 residues. V was trimmed by 1 base and J by 3 bases, leaving 7 bases between them. Per germline, CDR1 LNHNV and CDR2 YYDKDF (reference sequence). CDR3 DNA: TGTGCCACCAGCAGAGCCGGGAACTACAATGAGCAGTTCTTC. It is translated as CATSRAGNYNEQFF.

This sequence joins TRBV6-5 and TRBJ2-7; tentative D call: TRBD1 (6 bases). Germline CDR1 and CDR2: MNHEY and SVGAGI. The CDR3 consists of 16 residues. Trimming cost V 2 bases and J 0 bases, with 14 bases left between them. The CDR3 sequence is CASSYPRQGSSYEQYF. The DNA of the CDR3 is TGTGCCAGCAGTTACCCAAGGCAGGGGAGCTCCTACGAGCAGTACTTC.

The chain's CDR3 is CASSRGQRNSNQPQHF. CDR3 nucleotides: TGTGCCAGCAGTCGAGGACAGCGGAATAGCAATCAGCCCCAGCATTTT. The chain is built from TRBV6-6 and TRBJ1-5; perhaps TRBD1 as D (6 bases). Germline V gives CDR1 MNHNY, CDR2 SVGAGI (reference sequence). Between the trimmed V and J ends, which lost 5 bases and 0 bases, there was a span of 14 bases. The length of the CDR3 is 16 residues.

The chain employs TRBV5-1 and TRBJ1-4; tentative D call: TRBD1 (6 bases). The CDR3 runs to 15 residues. V lost 2 bases and J lost 3, with 11 bases in between. Germline V gene data show CDR1 as SGHRS and CDR2 as YFSETQ. This CDR3 is CASSLRGAANEKLFF. The DNA for the CDR3 is TGCGCCAGCAGCTTAAGGGGGGCGGCTAATGAAAAACTGTTTTTT. Together with reference TRBV5-1 and TRBJ1-4, the CDR3 gives the full variable domain: KAGVTQTPRYLIKTRGQQVTLSCSPISGHRSVSWYQQTPGQGLQFLFEYFSETQRNKGNFPGRFSGRQFSNSRSEMNVSTLELGDSALYLCASSLRGAANEKLFFGSGTQLSVL.

The chain employs TRBV11-2 and TRBJ2-2, with D perhaps assigned TRBD1 or TRBD2 (5 bases each). Germline lookup yields CDR1 SGHAT and CDR2 FQNNGV. V was pared by 1 base and J by 6 bases, with 12 bases between. The CDR3 sequence is 15 residues long. CDR3 amino acids: CASSLALRGAGELFF. The CDR3 bases are TGTGCCAGCAGCTTAGCTCTTCGAGGGGCCGGGGAGCTGTTTTTT.

The rearrangement joins TRBV5-4 to TRBJ1-5, with 7 bases that match TRBD1. With 3 bases clipped from V and 5 bases from J, the junction kept 5 bases outside the gene matches. The CDR3 spans 14 residues. The germline gives CDR1 SGHNT, CDR2 YYREEE (reference sequence). The CDR3 loop is CASSSGGLDQPQHF. CDR3 in DNA: TGTGCCAGCAGCTCAGGGGGTTTGGATCAGCCCCAGCATTTT.

This sequence joins TRBV5-1 and TRBJ1-1, with 8 nucleotides matching TRBD1. V was pared by 4 bases and J by 6 bases, with 11 bases of the junction left unmatched. The germline V gene encodes CDR1 SGHRS and CDR2 YFSETQ. The CDR3 consists of 15 residues. The chain's CDR3 is CASSERQGSLAEAFF. Written as DNA, the CDR3 is TGCGCCAGCAGCGAAAGACAGGGGAGTTTAGCTGAAGCTTTCTTT.

The rearrangement uses TRBV27 and TRBJ2-5; D is ambiguous. This CDR3 region has 14 residues. The germline V gene has CDR1 MNHEY and CDR2 SMNVEV (reference sequence). V was shortened by 0 bases and J by 7 bases, with 12 bases between the two germline ends. Here the CDR3 reads CASSLSSGLGTQYF. The CDR3 DNA is TGTGCCAGCAGTTTATCGTCCGGATTGGGGACCCAGTACTTC.

The chain recombines TRBV11-3 with TRBJ2-2, with D maybe TRBD2 (5 bases). The CDR3 is 15 amino acids. Germline CDR1 reads SGHNT; CDR2 reads YENEEA. V was cut by 4 bases and J by 4 bases, with 13 bases left in between. The CDR3, as DNA: TGTGCCAGCAGCTCCCGGGGAAAAGGCACCGGGGAGCTGTTTTTT. Protein: CASSSRGKGTGELFF.

V and J are TRBV7-2 and TRBJ1-2; D possibly corresponds to TRBD1 (6 bases). The CDR3 totals 15 residues. Germline V lookup: CDR1 SGHTA, CDR2 FQGNSA. The V end lost 1 base, the J end lost 3 bases, and 12 bases lay between the germline ends. The CDR3 reads CASSLDFKGDYGYTF. The CDR3 region has the DNA TGTGCCAGCAGCTTAGACTTCAAGGGGGACTATGGCTACACCTTC.

The chain joins TRBV5-1 to TRBJ1-1; the match to TRBD1 covers 7 bases. V trimming: 6 bases; J trimming: 1 base; junction bases outside the gene matches: 30. Germline-derived CDR1 and CDR2 are SGHRS and YFSETQ. The CDR3 covers 22 residues. The chain's CDR3 is CASMRSRGIEVDGVDTNTEAFF. CDR3 in DNA: TGCGCCAGCATGAGATCCAGGGGGATCGAGGTGGATGGGGTCGATACGAACACTGAAGCTTTCTTT.

This chain joins TRBV29-1 and TRBJ2-5, with 8 bases identical to TRBD2. The germline CDR1 and CDR2 sequences are SQVTM and ANQGSEA. Trimming took 6 bases from V and 4 from J; bases not matched to a gene: 10. The CDR3 has 14 residues. CDR3 residues: CSVGLGGGRETQYF. The CDR3 DNA follows: TGCAGCGTGGGACTAGGCGGAGGACGAGAGACCCAGTACTTC. Full variable domain (rest looked up from reference TRBV29-1 and TRBJ2-5): SAVISQKPSRDICQRGTSLTIQCQVDSQVTMMFWYRQQPGQSLTLIATANQGSEATYESGFVIDKFPISRPNLTFSTLTVSNMSPEDSSIYLCSVGLGGGRETQYFGPGTRLLVL.

The chain has TRBV4-1 and TRBJ1-1; tentatively, D is TRBD1 (5 bases). Germline CDR1 MGHRA, CDR2 YSYEKL. This CDR3 is built from 16 residues. Trimming left V 8 bases short and J 0 bases short, with 19 bases between. In DNA form, the CDR3 reads TGCGCCAGCCGCGGAGACCCCGGACAAGTGAACACTGAAGCTTTCTTT. Its protein is CASRGDPGQVNTEAFF.

The V call is TRBV30, the J call TRBJ2-6, with D perhaps TRBD1 (5 bases). The CDR3 spans 16 residues. The V end lost 8 bases, the J end lost 2 bases, and 19 bases lay between the germline ends. The germline CDR1 and CDR2 sequences are GTSNPN and SVGIG (reference sequence). CDR3 sequence reads: CASDWGAPPGANVLTF. CDR3 DNA: TGTGCCAGTGACTGGGGCGCACCCCCTGGGGCCAACGTCCTGACTTTC.

V usage is TRBV27 and J usage is TRBJ2-7, with TRBD2 as a possible D gene (5 bases). CDR3 length: 14 residues. Trimming pared 2 bases from V and 0 bases from J, leaving 8 bases between. The V gene's germline CDR1 is MNHEY and CDR2 SMNVEV (reference sequence). Here the CDR3 reads CASSLKRSSYEQYF. The DNA of the CDR3 is TGTGCCAGCAGTTTAAAGCGGAGCTCCTACGAGCAGTACTTC.

Only one count was recorded for this clone. V gene TRBV6-6 combines with J gene TRBJ1-2; D remains unclear. CDR3 length: 15 residues. Germline CDR1 reads MNHNY; CDR2 reads SVGAGI (reference sequence). Trimming shortened V by 2 bases and J by 4 bases, and 14 bases separated the two germline ends. The CDR3 DNA sequence: TGTGCCAGCAGTTACGGATATGGGGAGGTCTATGGCTACACCTTC. It codes for CASSYGYGEVYGYTF.

The chain uses TRBV5-1 and TRBJ2-7; 8 bases map to TRBD1. V lost 1 base and J lost 7; bases outside the gene matches: 7. CDR1 is SGHRS and CDR2 is YFSETQ in the germline V gene. This CDR3 is 14 amino acids long. The CDR3 nucleotides read TGCGCCAGCAGCTTGCAGCAGGGGGCGGGTGAGCAGTACTTC. The encoded protein is CASSLQQGAGEQYF.

The chain couples TRBV27 to TRBJ2-1, with D perhaps TRBD1 (5 bases). The CDR3 consists of 15 residues. V was clipped by 3 bases and J by 6 bases, with 15 bases between them. Germline CDR1 is MNHEY and CDR2 is SMNVEV (reference sequence). In nucleotides, the CDR3 is TGTGCCAGCAGTTTGTTTGGGAAGGGGTTCAATGAGCAGTTCTTC. Encoded protein: CASSLFGKGFNEQFF.

This chain connects TRBV7-6 to TRBJ2-7; TRBD1 matches at 10 bases. The CDR3 extends over 14 amino acids. Germline assignment: CDR1 SGHVS and CDR2 FNYEAQ. V shed 5 bases, J shed 5 bases, and the junction held 6 bases outside the gene matches. The CDR3 protein is CASSRGTGADEQYF. CDR3 nucleotides: TGTGCCAGCAGCCGTGGGACAGGGGCTGACGAGCAGTACTTC. The entire variable domain, with the rest obtained from reference TRBV7-6 and TRBJ2-7, is as follows: GAGVSQSPRYKVTKRGQDVALRCDPISGHVSLYWYRQALGQGPEFLTYFNYEAQQDKSGLPNDRFSAERPEGSISTLTIQRTEQRDSAMYRCASSRGTGADEQYFGPGTRLTVT.

This chain links TRBV5-1 with TRBJ2-7; TRBD1 agrees at 10 bases. The V and J ends lost 5 bases and 5 bases, in that order; junction bases with no gene match: 10. The CDR3 extends over 15 amino acids. The germline V gene encodes CDR1 SGHRS and CDR2 YFSETQ. This CDR3 is CASRFAGTGVNEQYF. DNA of the CDR3: TGCGCCAGCAGATTTGCCGGGACAGGGGTAAACGAGCAGTACTTC.

This chain uses TRBV7-3 with TRBJ2-3; 10 bases match TRBD2. The trim removed 4 bases at V and 6 bases at J, leaving 4 bases unmatched. CDR3 length: 14 residues. The V gene's germline CDR1 is SGHTA and CDR2 FQGTGA. The CDR3 protein is CASSSTSGWDTQYF. The DNA for the CDR3 is TGTGCCAGCAGCTCGACTAGCGGGTGGGATACGCAGTATTTT.

The J gene is TRBJ2-5, the V gene TRBV15; D remains unclear. CDR3 length: 11 residues. Per the germline V gene, CDR1 is LNHNV and CDR2 is YYDKDF (reference sequence). V lost 8 bases to trimming and J lost 1 base, with 5 bases between them. The CDR3 DNA sequence: TGTGCCACCTGCCCCCAAGAGACCCAGTACTTC. Protein product: CATCPQETQYF.

V and J are TRBV6-4 and TRBJ1-1; D possibly corresponds to TRBD1 (6 bases). Trimming stripped 6 bases from V and 4 bases from J, with 18 bases between. Per the germline V gene, CDR1 is MRHNA and CDR2 is SNTAGT. This CDR3 has 15 amino acids. DNA for the CDR3: TGTGCCAGCAGACGGTCACCGGAGGGGGGCACTGAAGCTTTCTTT. Protein sequence: CASRRSPEGGTEAFF.

CDR3 amino acids: CASSLGQGEYEQYF. The CDR3 nucleotides read TGTGCCAGCAGCCTCGGACAGGGCGAATACGAGCAGTACTTC. The chain employs TRBV5-4 and TRBJ2-7; 8 bases map to TRBD1. This CDR3 is 14 amino acids long. Per germline, CDR1 SGHNT and CDR2 YYREEE (reference sequence). V dropped 4 bases and J dropped 4; count of bases not matched to a gene: 7.

The V call is TRBV5-1, the J call TRBJ1-2; TRBD1 is a possible D gene (6 bases). Germline V lookup: CDR1 SGHRS, CDR2 YFSETQ. The CDR3 runs to 16 residues. V was pared by 2 bases and J by 8 bases, with 22 bases between. CDR3 in amino acids: CASSFGTIGQSRGYTF. For the CDR3, the DNA is TGCGCCAGCAGCTTTGGGACAATCGGACAGAGCAGAGGCTACACCTTC. Using reference TRBV5-1 and TRBJ1-2 for the parts outside the CDR3, the full variable domain is KAGVTQTPRYLIKTRGQQVTLSCSPISGHRSVSWYQQTPGQGLQFLFEYFSETQRNKGNFPGRFSGRQFSNSRSEMNVSTLELGDSALYLCASSFGTIGQSRGYTFGSGTRLTVV.